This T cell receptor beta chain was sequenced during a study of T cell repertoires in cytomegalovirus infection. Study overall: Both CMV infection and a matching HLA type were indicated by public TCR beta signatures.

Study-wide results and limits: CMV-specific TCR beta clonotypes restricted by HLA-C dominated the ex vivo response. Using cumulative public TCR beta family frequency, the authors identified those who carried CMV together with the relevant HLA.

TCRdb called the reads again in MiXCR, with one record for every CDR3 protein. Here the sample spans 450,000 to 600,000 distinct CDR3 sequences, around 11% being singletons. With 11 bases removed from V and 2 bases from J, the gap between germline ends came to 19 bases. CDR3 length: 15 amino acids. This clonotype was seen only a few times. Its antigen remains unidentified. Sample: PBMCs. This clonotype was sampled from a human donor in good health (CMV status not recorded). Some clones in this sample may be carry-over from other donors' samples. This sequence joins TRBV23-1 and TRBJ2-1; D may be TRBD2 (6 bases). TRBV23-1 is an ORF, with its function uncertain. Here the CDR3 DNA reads TGCGCCGACCCCCCCCGACTAGAGGCCTACAATGAGCAGTTCTTC. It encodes CADPPRLEAYNEQFF.